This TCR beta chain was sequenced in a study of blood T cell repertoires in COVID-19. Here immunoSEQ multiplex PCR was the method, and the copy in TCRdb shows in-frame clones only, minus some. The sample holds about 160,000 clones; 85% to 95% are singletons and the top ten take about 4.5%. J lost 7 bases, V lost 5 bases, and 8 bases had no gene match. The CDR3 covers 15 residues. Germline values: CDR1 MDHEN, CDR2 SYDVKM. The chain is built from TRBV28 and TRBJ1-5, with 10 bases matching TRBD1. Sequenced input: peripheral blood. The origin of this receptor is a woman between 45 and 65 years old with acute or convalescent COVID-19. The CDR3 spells CASSPGTGVLQPQHF. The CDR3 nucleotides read TGTGCCAGCAGTCCCGGGACAGGGGTTTTACAGCCCCAGCATTTT.